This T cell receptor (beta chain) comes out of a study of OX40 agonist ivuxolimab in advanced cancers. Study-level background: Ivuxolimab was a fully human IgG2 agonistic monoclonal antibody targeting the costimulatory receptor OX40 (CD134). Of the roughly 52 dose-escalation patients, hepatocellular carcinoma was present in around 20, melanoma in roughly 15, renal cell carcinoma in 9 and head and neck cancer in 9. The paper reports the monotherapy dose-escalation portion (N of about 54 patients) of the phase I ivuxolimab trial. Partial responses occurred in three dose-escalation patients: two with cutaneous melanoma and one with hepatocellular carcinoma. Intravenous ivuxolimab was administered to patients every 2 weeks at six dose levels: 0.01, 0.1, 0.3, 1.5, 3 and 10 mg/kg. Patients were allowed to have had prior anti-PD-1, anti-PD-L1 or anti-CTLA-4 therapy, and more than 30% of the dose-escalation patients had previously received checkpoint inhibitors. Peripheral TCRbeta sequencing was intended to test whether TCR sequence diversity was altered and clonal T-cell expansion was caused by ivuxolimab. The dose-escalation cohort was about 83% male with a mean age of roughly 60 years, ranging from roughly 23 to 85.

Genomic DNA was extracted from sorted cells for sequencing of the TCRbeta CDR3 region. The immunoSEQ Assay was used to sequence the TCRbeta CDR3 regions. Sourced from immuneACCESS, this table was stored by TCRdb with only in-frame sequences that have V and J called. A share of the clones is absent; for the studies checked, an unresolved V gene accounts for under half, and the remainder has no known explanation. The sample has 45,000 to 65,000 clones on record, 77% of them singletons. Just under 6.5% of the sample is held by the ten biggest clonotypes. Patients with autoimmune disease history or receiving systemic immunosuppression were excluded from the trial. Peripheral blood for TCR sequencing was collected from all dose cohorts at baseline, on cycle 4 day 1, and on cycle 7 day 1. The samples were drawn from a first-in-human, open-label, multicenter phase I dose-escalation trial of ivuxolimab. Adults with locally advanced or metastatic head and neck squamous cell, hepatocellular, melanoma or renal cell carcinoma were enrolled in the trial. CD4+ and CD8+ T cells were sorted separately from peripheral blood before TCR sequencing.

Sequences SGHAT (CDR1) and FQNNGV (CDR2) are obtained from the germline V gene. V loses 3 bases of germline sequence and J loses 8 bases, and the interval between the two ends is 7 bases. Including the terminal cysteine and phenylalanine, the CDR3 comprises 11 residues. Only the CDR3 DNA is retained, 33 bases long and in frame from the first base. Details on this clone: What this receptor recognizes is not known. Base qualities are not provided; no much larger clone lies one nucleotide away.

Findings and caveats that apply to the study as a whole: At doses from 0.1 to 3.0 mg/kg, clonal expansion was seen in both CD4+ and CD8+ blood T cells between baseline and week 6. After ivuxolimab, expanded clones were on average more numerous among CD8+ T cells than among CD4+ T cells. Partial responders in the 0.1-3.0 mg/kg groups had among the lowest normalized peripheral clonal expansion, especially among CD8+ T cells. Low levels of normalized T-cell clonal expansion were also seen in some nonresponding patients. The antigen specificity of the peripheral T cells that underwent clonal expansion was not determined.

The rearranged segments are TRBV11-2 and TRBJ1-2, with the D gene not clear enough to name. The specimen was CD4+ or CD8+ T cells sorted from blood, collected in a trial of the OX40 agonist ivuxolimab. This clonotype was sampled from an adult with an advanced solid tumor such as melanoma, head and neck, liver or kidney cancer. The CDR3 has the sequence CASSFEGGYTF. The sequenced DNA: TGTGCCAGCAGCTTTGAAGGGGGCTACACCTTC. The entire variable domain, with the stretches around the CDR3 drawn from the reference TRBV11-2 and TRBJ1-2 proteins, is EAGVAQSPRYKIIEKRQSVAFWCNPISGHATLYWYQQILGQGPKLLIQFQNNGVVDDSQLPKDRFSAERLKGVDSTLKIQPAKLEDSAVYLCASSFEGGYTFGSGTRLTVV.